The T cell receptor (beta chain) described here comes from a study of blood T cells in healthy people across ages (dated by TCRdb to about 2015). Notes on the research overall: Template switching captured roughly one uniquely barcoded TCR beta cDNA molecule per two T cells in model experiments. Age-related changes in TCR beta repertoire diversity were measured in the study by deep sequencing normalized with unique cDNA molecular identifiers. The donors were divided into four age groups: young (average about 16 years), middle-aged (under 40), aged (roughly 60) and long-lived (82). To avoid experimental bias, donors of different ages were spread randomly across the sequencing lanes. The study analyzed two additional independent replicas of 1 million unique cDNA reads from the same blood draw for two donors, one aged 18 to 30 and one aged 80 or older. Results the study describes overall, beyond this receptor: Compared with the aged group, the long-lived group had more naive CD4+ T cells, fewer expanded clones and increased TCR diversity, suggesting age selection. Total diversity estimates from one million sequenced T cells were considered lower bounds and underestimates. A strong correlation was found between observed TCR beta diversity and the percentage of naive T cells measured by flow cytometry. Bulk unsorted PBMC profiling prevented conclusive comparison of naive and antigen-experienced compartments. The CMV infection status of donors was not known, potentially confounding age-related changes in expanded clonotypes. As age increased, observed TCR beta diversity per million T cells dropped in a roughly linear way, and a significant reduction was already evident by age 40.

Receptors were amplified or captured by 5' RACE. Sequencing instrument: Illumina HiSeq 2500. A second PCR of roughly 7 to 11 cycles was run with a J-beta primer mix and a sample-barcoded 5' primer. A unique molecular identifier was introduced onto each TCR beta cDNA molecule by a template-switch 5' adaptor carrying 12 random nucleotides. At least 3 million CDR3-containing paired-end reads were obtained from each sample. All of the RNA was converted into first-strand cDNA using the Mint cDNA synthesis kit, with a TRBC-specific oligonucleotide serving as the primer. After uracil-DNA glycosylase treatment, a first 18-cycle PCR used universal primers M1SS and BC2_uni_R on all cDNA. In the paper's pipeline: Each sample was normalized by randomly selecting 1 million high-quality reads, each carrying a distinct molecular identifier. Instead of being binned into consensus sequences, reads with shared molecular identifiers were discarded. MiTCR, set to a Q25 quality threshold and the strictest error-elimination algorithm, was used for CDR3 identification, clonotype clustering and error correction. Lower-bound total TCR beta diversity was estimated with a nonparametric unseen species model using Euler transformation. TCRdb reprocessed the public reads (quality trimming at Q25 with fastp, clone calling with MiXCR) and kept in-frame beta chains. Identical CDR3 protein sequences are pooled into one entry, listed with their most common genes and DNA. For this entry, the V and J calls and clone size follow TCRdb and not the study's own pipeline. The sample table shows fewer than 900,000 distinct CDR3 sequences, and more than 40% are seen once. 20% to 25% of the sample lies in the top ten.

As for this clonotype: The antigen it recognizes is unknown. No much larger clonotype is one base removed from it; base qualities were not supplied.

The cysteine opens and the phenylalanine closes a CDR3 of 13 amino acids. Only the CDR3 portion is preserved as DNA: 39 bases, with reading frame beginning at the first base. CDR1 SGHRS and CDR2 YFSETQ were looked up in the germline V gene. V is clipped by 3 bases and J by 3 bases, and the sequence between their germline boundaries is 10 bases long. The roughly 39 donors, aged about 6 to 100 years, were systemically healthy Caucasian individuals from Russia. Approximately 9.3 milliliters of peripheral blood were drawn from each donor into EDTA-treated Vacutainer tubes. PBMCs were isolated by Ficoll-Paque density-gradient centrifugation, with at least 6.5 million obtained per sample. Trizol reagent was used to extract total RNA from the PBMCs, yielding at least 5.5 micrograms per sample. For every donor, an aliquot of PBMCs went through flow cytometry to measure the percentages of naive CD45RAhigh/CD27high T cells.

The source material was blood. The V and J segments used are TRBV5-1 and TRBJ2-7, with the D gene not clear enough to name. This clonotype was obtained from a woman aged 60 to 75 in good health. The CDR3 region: CASSWDNIYEQYF. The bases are TGCGCCAGCAGCTGGGATAACATCTACGAGCAGTACTTC.